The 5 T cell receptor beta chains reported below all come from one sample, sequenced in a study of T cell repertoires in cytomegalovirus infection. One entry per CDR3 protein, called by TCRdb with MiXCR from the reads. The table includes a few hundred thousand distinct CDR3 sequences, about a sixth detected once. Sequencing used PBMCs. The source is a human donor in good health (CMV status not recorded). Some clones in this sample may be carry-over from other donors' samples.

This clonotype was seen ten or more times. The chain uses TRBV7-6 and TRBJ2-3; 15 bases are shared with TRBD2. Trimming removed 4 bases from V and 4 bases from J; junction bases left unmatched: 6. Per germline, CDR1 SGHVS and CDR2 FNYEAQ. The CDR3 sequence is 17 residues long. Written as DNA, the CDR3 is TGTGCCAGCAGCTCCGGACTAGCGGGGGGGTGGGCAGATACGCAGTATTTT. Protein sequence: CASSSGLAGGWADTQYF. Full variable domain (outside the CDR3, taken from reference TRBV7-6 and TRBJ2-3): GAGVSQSPRYKVTKRGQDVALRCDPISGHVSLYWYRQALGQGPEFLTYFNYEAQQDKSGLPNDRFSAERPEGSISTLTIQRTEQRDSAMYRCASSSGLAGGWADTQYFGPGTRLTVL.

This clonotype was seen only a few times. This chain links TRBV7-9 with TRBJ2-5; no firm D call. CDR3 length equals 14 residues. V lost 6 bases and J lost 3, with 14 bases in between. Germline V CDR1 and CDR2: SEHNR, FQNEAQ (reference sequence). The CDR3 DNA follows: TGTGCCAGCAGATCCCGTGACGGTGAAGAGACCCAGTACTTC. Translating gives CASRSRDGEETQYF.

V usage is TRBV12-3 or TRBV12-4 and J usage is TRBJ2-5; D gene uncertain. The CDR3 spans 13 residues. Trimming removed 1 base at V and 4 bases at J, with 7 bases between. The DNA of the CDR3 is TGTGCCAGCAGTTTAGGATCCAGAGAGACCCAGTACTTC. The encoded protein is CASSLGSRETQYF.

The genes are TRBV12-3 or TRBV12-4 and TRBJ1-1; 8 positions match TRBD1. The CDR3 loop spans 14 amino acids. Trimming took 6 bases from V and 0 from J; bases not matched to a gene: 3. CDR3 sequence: CASRTGVMNTEAFF. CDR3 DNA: TGTGCCAGCAGGACAGGGGTCATGAACACTGAAGCTTTCTTT.

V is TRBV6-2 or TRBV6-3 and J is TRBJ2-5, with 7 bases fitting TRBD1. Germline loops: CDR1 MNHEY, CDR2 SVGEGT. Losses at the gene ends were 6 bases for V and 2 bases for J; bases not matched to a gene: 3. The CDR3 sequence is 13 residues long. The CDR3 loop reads CASRTGVQETQYF. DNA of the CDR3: TGTGCCAGCAGAACAGGGGTTCAAGAGACCCAGTACTTC.